This TCR beta chain was found in a study of cytomegalovirus exposure and HLA in healthy donors. Between the trimmed V and J ends, which lost 6 bases and 4 bases, there was a span of 13 bases. Germline lookup yields CDR1 SNHLY and CDR2 FYNNEI. This CDR3 is 14 amino acids long. Study findings and constraints: The records held CMV serostatus as the only immune exposure information.

A word on this clone: Its antigen is unknown.

A multiplex PCR was run with 60 Vbeta primers and 13 Jbeta primers. Authors' data handling: An analysis that came later counted 60 million to 80 million unique TCR beta chains, approximately 11 million shared. Libraries were prepared by immunoSEQ multiplex PCR; TCRdb keeps only in-frame clonotypes and omits some of them. V, J and clone size are those of that table, while D and trimming were read from the DNA. The table has roughly 110,000 clones, 75% to 85% seen once; the top ten hold roughly 1.6%. The source material was PBMCs. The rearrangement links TRBV2 to TRBJ1-3; D is ambiguous. The sequence came from a man between 50 and 59 years old in good health and CMV-seronegative. CDR3 amino acids: CASSVLVEGNTIYF. In DNA, the CDR3 is TGTGCCAGCAGCGTACTGGTAGAAGGAAACACCATATATTTT.